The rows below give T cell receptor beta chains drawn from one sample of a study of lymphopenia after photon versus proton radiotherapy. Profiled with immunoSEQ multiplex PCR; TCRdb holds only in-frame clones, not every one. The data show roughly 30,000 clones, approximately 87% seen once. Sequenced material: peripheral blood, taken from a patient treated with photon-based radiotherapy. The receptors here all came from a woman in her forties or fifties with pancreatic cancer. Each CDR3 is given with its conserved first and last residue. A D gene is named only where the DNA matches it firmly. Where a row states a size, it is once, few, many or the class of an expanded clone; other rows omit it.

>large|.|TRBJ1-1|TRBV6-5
TGTGCCAGCAGTTGGGTGACGGGGAGCACTGAAGCTTTCTTT
CASSWVTGSTEAFF
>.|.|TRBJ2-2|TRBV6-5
TGTGCCAGCAGTTACTCGGGCAGGGGCCACGCCGGGGAGCTGTTTTTT
CASSYSGRGHAGELFF
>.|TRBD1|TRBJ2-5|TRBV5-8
TGTGCCAGCAGCTTGATCATGGGACAGGGGTCGGAGACCCAGTACTTC
CASSLIMGQGSETQYF
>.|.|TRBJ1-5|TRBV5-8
TGTGCCAGCAGCCGCCCGGGGCCCCAGCATTTT
CASSRPGPQHF
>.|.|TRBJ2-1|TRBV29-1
TGCAGCGGAAGGGACGGTTACAATGAGCAGTTCTTC
CSGRDGYNEQFF
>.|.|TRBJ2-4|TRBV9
TGTGCCAGCAGCGTAGGGCGGGGGCTAGCCAAAAACATTCAGTACTTC
CASSVGRGLAKNIQYF
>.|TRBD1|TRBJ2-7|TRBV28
TGTGCCAGCAGTTTGAGGACAGGGACCTACGAGCAGTACTTC
CASSLRTGTYEQYF
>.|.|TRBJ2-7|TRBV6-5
TGTGCCAGCAGTTCCCATCTTGGCGGGCCTTCCTACGAGCAGTACTTC
CASSSHLGGPSYEQYF
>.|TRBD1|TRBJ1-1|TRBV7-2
TGTGCCAGCAGCTTAGCTCCCATGGACAGGAGGAACACTGAAGCTTTCTTT
CASSLAPMDRRNTEAFF
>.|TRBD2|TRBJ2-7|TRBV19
TGTGCCAGTAGTATGATGGCCACGGGGGGTACCTACGAGCAGTACTTC
CASSMMATGGTYEQYF
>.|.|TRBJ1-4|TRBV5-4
TGTGCCAGCAGCCAGGGCGGTAGGGACGAAAAACTGTTTTTT
CASSQGGRDEKLFF
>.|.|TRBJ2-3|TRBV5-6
TGTGCCAGCAGCTTGAGGTTCGGGGGTAGCACAGATACGCAGTATTTT
CASSLRFGGSTDTQYF
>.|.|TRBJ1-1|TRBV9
TGTGCCAGCAGCCCATCCGGGACCAACACTGAAGCTTTCTTT
CASSPSGTNTEAFF
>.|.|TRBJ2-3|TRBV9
TGTGCCAGCAGCGTAGAGCAGGGCAGCACAGATACGCAGTATTTT
CASSVEQGSTDTQYF
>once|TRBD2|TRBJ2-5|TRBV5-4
TGTGCCAGCAGCCTTACCGGGGCGGGAGGGCGAGAGACCCAGTACTTC
CASSLTGAGGRETQYF
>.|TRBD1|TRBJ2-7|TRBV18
TGTGCCAGCTCACCACCGCCAGGGGGATACGAGCAGTACTTC
CASSPPPGGYEQYF